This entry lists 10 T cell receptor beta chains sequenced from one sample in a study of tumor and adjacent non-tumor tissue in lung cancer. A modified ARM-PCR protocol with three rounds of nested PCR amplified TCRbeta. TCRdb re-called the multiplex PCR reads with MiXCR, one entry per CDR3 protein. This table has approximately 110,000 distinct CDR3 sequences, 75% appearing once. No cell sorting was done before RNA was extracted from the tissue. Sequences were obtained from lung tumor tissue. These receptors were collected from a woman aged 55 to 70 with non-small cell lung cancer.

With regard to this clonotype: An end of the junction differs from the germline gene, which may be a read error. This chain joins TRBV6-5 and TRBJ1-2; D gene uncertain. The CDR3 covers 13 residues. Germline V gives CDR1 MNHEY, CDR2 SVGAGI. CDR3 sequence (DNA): TGTGCCAGCACCTCCAGTCCTTTCCGTGGTTACATCTTC. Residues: CASTSSPFRGYIF.

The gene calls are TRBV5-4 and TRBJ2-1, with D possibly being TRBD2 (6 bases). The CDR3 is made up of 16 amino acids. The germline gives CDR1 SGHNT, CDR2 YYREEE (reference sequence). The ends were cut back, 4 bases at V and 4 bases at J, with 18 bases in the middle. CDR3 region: CASSPAGSGHYNEQFF. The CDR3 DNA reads TGTGCCAGCAGCCCCGCGGGCAGCGGGCATTACAATGAGCAGTTCTTC. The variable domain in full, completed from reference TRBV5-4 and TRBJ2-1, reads ETGVTQSPTHLIKTRGQQVTLRCSSQSGHNTVSWYQQALGQGPQFIFQYYREEENGRGNFPPRFSGLQFPNYSSELNVNALELDDSALYLCASSPAGSGHYNEQFFGPGTRLTVL.

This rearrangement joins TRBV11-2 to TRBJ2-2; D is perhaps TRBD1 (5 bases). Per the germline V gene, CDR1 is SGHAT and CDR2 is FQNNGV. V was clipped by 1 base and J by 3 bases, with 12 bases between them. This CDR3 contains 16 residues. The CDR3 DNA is TGTGCCAGCAGCTTAGCATTGACAGCGCACACCGGGGAGCTGTTTTTT. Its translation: CASSLALTAHTGELFF.

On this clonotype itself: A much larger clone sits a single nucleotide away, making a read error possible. In nucleotides, the CDR3 is TGTGCCAGCAGTTTGTCGTATGTCGACTACACCTTC. It codes for CASSLSYVDYTF. V is TRBV12-3 or TRBV12-4 and J is TRBJ1-2; D gene unclear. This CDR3 spans 12 amino acids. Trimming took off 3 bases at V and 10 bases at J, with 12 bases between the two ends.

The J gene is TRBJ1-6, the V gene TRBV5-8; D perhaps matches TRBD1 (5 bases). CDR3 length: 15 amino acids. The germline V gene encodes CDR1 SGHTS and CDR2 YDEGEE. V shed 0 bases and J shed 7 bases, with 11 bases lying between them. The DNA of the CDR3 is TGTGCCAGCAGCTTGGCCGCGGGGGGGAATTCACCCCTCCACTTT. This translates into CASSLAAGGNSPLHF.

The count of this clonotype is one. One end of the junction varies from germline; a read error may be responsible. The CDR3, as DNA: TGCCCCAGCAGCCACGGACAGGGGGCGAAGGCTGAAGCTTCCTTT. Its protein is CPSSHGQGAKAEASF. The chain joins TRBV4-1 to TRBJ1-1; 11 bases match TRBD1. The CDR3 extends over 15 amino acids. Germline CDR1 is MGHRA and CDR2 is YSYEKL.

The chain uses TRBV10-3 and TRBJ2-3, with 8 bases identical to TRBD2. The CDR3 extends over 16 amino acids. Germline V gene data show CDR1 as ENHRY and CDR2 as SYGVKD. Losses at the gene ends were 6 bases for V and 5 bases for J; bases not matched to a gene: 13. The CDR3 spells CAISGGTNGRGDTQYF. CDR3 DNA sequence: TGTGCCATCAGCGGTGGGACTAACGGGAGGGGAGATACGCAGTATTTT.

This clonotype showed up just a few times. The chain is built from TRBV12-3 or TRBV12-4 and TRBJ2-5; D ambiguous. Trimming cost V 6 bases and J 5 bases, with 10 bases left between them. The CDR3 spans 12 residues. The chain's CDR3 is CASSPFGETQYF. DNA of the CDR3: TGTGCCAGCAGCCCCTTTGGGGAGACCCAGTACTTC.

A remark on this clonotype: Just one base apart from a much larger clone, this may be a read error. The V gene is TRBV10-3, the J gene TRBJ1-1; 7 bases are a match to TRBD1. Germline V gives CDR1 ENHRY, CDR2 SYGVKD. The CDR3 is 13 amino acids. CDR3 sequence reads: CAFRVDRDTEAFF. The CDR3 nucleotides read TGTGCCTTCAGAGTCGACAGGGACACTGAAGCTTTCTTT.

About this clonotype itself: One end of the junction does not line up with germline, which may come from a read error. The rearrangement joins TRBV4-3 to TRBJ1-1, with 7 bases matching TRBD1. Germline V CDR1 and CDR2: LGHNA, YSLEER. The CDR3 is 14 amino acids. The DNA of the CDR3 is TGTGCCAGCAGCCACGCTACAGGGGACACTGAATCTTTCTTT. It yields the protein CASSHATGDTESFF.